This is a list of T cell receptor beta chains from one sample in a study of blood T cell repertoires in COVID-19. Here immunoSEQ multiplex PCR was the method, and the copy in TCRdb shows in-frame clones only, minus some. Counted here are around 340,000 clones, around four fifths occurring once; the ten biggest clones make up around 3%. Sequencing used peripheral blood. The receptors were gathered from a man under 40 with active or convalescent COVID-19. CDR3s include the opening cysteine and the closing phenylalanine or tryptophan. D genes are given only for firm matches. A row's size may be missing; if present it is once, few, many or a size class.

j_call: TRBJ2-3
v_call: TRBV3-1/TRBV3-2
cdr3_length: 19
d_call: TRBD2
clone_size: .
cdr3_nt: TGTGCCAGCAGCCAAAACCCCGGGACTAGCGGGATAAGCACAGATACGCAGTATTTT
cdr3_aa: CASSQNPGTSGISTDTQYF

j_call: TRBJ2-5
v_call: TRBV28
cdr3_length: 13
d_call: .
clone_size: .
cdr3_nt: TGTGCCAGCAAATCCGGGACACAAGAGACCCAGTACTTC
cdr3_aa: CASKSGTQETQYF

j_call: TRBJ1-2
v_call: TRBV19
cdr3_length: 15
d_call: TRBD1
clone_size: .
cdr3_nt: TGTGCCAGTAATGCCGGGACAGGGATTAACTATGGCTACACCTTC
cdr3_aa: CASNAGTGINYGYTF

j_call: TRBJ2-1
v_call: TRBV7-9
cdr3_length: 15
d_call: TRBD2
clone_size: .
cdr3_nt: TGTGCCAGCAGCTTAGCCGGGGGGGCAAGAGATGAGCAGTTCTTC
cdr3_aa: CASSLAGGARDEQFF

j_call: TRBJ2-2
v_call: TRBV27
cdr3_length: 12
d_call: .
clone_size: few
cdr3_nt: TGTGCCTGCGCTAGTTGGGCCGGGGAGCTGTTTTTT
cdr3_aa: CACASWAGELFF

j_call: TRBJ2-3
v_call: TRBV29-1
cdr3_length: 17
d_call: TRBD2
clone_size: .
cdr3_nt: TGCAGCGTTGAAGAGGGACTAGCGGGGGGGCCTACAGATACGCAGTATTTT
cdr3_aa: CSVEEGLAGGPTDTQYF

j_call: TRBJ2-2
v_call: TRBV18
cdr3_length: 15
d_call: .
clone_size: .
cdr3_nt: TGTGCCAGCTCACCCGACATCTCGGACATCGGGGAGCTGTTTTTT
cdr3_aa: CASSPDISDIGELFF

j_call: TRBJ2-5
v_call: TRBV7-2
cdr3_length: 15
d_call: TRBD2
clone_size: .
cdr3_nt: TGTGCCAGCAGCCGTGGTCGGGGGGGCCGGGAGACCCAGTACTTC
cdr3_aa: CASSRGRGGRETQYF

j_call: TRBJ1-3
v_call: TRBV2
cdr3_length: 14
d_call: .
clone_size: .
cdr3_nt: TGTGCCAGCAGGGACATCCTACCTCGTAACACCATATATTTT
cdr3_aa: CASRDILPRNTIYF

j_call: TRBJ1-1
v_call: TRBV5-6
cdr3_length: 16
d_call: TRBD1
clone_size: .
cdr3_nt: TGTGCCAGCAGCGTGGACAGGGGGTGGTTAAACACTGAAGCTTTCTTT
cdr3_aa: CASSVDRGWLNTEAFF

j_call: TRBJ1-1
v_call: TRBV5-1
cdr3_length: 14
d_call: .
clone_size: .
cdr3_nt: TGCGCCAGCAGCTCAGGGAGGATGAACACTGAAGCTTTCTTT
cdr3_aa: CASSSGRMNTEAFF

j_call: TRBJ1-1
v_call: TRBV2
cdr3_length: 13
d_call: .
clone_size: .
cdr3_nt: TGTGCCAGCAGGCTGGAGTTAAACACTGAAGCTTTCTTT
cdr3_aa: CASRLELNTEAFF

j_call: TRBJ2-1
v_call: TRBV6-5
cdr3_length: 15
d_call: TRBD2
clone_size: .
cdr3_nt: TGTGCCAGCAGTCCCCTAGCGGGGACATACAATGAGCAGTTCTTC
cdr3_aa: CASSPLAGTYNEQFF

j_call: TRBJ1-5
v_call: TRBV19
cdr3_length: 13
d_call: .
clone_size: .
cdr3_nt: TGTGCCAGTACCTACGGACTCCCTCAGCCCCAGCATTTT
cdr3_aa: CASTYGLPQPQHF

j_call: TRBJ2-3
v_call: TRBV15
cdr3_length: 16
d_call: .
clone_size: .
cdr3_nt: TGTGCCACCAGCAGTCCCCGGGACACGAGCACAGATACGCAGTATTTT
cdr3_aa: CATSSPRDTSTDTQYF

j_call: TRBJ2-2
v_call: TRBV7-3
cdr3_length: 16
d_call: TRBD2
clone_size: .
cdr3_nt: TGTGCCAGCAGCCCTTGGGGTAGCGGGGGGACCGGGGAGCTGTTTTTT
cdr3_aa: CASSPWGSGGTGELFF

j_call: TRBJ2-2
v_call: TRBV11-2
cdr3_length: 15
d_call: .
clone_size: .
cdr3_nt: TGTGCCAGCAGCTTAGGCCCGGGAAGGACCGGGGAGCTGTTTTTT
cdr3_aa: CASSLGPGRTGELFF

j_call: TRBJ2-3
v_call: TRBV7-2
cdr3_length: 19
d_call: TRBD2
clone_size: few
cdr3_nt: TGTGCCAGCAGCTCACCCGAGGATAGCGGGAGGGTTGGCACAGATACGCAGTATTTT
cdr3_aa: CASSSPEDSGRVGTDTQYF

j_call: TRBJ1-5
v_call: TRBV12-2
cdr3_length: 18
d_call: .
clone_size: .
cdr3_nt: TGTGCAAGTCGCTTAGCCCCAGAGGGAGGATATGGCAATCAGCCCCAGCATTTT
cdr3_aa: CASRLAPEGGYGNQPQHF

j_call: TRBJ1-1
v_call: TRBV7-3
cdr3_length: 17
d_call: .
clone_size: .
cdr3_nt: TGTGCCAGCAGCCCCTTTGGCTTTACTGGCGGGAACACTGAAGCTTTCTTT
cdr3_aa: CASSPFGFTGGNTEAFF

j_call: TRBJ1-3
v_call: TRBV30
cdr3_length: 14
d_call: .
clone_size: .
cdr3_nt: TGTGCCTGGAGTGATTACAGAAAGGGAAACACCATATATTTT
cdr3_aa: CAWSDYRKGNTIYF

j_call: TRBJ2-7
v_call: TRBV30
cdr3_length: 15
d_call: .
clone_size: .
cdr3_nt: TGTGCCTGTATAGCGGGCGGGGGCCGGGGGGACGAGCAGTACTTC
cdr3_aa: CACIAGGGRGDEQYF

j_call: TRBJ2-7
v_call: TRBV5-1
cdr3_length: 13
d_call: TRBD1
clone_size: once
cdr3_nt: TGCGCCAGCAGCTCGGGACAGGGTTACGAGCAGTACTTC
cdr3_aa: CASSSGQGYEQYF

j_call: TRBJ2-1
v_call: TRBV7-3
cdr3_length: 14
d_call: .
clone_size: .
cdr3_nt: TGTGCCAGCAGCTTAGGACTGGTGAACAATGAGCAGTTCTTC
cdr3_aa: CASSLGLVNNEQFF

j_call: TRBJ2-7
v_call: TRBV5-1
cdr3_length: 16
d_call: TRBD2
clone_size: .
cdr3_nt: TGCGCCAGCAGCCCGCGATCGGGGAGGGAATCCTACGAGCAGTACTTC
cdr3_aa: CASSPRSGRESYEQYF

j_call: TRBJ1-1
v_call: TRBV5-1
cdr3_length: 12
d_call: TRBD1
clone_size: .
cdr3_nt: TGCGCCAGCAGCTTTGACAGGGGCGGCGTCCTCTTT
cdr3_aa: CASSFDRGGVLF

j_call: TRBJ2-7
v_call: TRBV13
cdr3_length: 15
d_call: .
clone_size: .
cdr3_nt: TGTGCCAGCAGCTTAGGCCGTCGTAGCGACTACGAGCAGTACTTC
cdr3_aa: CASSLGRRSDYEQYF

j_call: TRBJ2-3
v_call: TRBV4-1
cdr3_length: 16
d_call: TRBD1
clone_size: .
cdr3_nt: TGCGCCAGCAGCCAATCGGGGACAGGATACACAGATACGCAGTATTTT
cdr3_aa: CASSQSGTGYTDTQYF

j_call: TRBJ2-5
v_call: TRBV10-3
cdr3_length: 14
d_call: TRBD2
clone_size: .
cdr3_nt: TGTGCCATCAGTGATGCGGGGGGACCAGAGACCCAGTACTTC
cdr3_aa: CAISDAGGPETQYF

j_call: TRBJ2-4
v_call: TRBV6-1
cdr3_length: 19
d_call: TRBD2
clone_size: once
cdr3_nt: TGTGCCAGCAGTGATCCCCTCGGGAGGGCCTCTTTGGCCAAAAACATTCAGTACTTC
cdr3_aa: CASSDPLGRASLAKNIQYF

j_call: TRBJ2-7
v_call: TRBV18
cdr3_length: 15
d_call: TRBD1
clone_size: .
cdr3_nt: TGTGCCAGCTCCCACCGGGACAGGGGGTCCTACGAGCAGTACTTC
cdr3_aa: CASSHRDRGSYEQYF

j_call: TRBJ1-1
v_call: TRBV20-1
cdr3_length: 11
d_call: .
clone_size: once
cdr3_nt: TGCAGTGCTCCCCACGATGGGGAGGCTTTCTTT
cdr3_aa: CSAPHDGEAFF

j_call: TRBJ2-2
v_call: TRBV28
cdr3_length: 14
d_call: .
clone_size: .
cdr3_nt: TGTGCCAGCAGTCGCCTCGCGGGCGCCGGGGAGCTGTTTTTT
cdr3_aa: CASSRLAGAGELFF

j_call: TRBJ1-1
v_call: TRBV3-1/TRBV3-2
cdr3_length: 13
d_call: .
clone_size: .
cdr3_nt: TGTGCCAGCAGCCAAGATTTAGCACCGGGAGCTTTCTTT
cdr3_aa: CASSQDLAPGAFF

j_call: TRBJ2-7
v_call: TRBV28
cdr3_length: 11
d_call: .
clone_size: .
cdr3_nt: TGTGCCAGCACCCACACCTACGAGCAGTACTTC
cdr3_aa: CASTHTYEQYF

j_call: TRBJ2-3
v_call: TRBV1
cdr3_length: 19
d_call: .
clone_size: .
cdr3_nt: TGCACCAGCAGCCCATTGCCGCTTCAGCGGGGGGGACTTCCAGATACGCAGTATTTT
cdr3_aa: CTSSPLPLQRGGLPDTQYF

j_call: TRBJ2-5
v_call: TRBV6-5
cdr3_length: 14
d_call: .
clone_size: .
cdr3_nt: TGTGCCAGCAGTTGGGGGGGGCCGGGAGAGACCCAGTACTTC
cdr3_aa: CASSWGGPGETQYF

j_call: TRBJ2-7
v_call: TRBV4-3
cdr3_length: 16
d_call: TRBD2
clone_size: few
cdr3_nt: TGCGCCAGCAGCCAAGGTTTTGCTAGCGGCCTCTACGAGCAGTACTTC
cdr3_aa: CASSQGFASGLYEQYF

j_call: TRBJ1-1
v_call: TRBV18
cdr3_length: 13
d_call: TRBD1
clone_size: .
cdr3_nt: TGTGCCAGCTCACCACTCTTCACAGGGGTAGCTTTCTTT
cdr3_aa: CASSPLFTGVAFF

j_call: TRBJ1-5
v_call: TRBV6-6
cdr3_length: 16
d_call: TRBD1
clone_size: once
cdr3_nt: TGTGCCAGCAGTTCCCCGACAGGGACAAGCAATCAGCCCCAGCATTTT
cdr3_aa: CASSSPTGTSNQPQHF

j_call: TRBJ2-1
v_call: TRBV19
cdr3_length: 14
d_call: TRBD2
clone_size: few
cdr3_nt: TGTGCCAGTAGTATGACCGGGACTACTAATGAGCAGTTCTTC
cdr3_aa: CASSMTGTTNEQFF

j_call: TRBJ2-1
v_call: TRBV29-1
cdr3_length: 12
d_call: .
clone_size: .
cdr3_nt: TGCAGCGTTGAGGGGATGGGGGGTGAGCAGTTCTTC
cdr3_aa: CSVEGMGGEQFF

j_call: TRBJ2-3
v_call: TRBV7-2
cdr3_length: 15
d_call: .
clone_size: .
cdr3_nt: TGTGCCAGCAGCTTAGGGGTAGGCGGGGCAGATACGCAGTATTTT
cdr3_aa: CASSLGVGGADTQYF

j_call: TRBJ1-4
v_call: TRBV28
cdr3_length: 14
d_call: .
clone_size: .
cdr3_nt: TGTGCCAGCAGTACTCCTGTGACTAATGAAAAACTGTTTTTT
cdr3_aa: CASSTPVTNEKLFF

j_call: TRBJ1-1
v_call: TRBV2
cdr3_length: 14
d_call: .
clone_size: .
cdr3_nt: TGTGCCAGTCTAGTAGAAGGGGCGGACACTGAAGCTTTCTTT
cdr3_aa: CASLVEGADTEAFF

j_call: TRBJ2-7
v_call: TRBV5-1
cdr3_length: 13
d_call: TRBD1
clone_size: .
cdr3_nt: TGCGCCAGCAGCTTCCGGACAGGGGGAGAGCAGTACTTC
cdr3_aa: CASSFRTGGEQYF

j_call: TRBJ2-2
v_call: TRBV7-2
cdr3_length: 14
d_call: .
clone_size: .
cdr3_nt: TGTGCCAGCAATTACAGGGGGGACTACGGGGAGCTGTTTTTT
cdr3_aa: CASNYRGDYGELFF

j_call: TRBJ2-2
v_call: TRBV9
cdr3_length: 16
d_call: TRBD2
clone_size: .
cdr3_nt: TGTGCCAGCAGCTTCTATAGCGGGGGGGCCACCGGGGAGCTGTTTTTT
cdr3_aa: CASSFYSGGATGELFF

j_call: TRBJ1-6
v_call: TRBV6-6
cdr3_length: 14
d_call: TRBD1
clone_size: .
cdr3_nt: TGTGCCAGCATGGACAGGGGGCGGAGATCACCCCTCCACTTT
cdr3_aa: CASMDRGRRSPLHF

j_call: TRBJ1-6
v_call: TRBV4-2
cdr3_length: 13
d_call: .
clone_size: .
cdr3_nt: TGTGCCAGCAGCCAGGGCTCTGTAGGCACCCTCCACTTT
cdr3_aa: CASSQGSVGTLHF

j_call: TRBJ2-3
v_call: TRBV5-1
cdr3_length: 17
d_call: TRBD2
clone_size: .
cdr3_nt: TGCGCCAGCAGCCCTGGACTAGCGGGGGCCAACAGGGATACGCAGTATTTT
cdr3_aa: CASSPGLAGANRDTQYF